Each of the 27 T cell receptor beta chains below was sequenced from the same sample in a study of CD8 T cells in Susac syndrome. RNA amounts of about 0.45 to 1 ug underwent reverse transcription with random hexamers. TCRdb called the immunoSEQ multiplex PCR reads again in MiXCR, with one record for every CDR3 protein. This sample has about 140,000 distinct CDR3 sequences, with 95% found just once. The sample was CD8+ T cells from PBMCs. The receptor set was obtained from a human donor with Susac syndrome.

V usage is TRBV12-3 or TRBV12-4 and J usage is TRBJ1-2, with D perhaps TRBD1 (6 bases). V dropped 5 bases and J dropped 4 bases, with 14 bases sitting between them. The CDR3 contains 14 residues. The CDR3 protein is CASSPRGGGYGYTF. CDR3 DNA: TGTGCCAGCAGTCCCCGGGGGGGCGGCTATGGCTACACCTTC.

The V and J genes are TRBV3-1 and TRBJ2-7; 7 bases fit TRBD2. Germline V gene sequence: CDR1 LGHDT, CDR2 YNNKEL (reference sequence). There are 15 residues in the CDR3. With V trimmed by 6 bases and J by 7 bases, 15 bases remained unmatched. The CDR3 region has the DNA TGTGCCAGCAGTCCGGGTCTAGCGGCTATACTTGAGCAGTACTTC. It specifies CASSPGLAAILEQYF.

The rearrangement links TRBV7-9 to TRBJ2-1; D possibly corresponds to TRBD2 (5 bases). The CDR3 extends over 17 amino acids. The germline gives CDR1 SEHNR, CDR2 FQNEAQ (reference sequence). V lost 4 bases, J lost 0 bases, and 16 bases lay in between. The CDR3 protein is CASSSPTNRGSYNEQFF. In nucleotides, the CDR3 is TGTGCCAGCAGCTCCCCCACCAACCGGGGCTCCTACAATGAGCAGTTCTTC.

To note about this clonotype: The CDR3 carries no conserved terminal phenylalanine or tryptophan, so it likely arises from a read error. Because the CDR3's place on the DNA is in doubt, the DNA is left out and the CDR3 is given as listed by TCRdb. This sequence joins TRBV12-3 or TRBV12-4 and TRBJ1-1. The CDR3 sequence runs 8 residues, both termini included. The CDR3 here is CASSLAGI.

The chain has TRBV27 and TRBJ1-5, with no clear D. Trimming shortened V by 0 bases and J by 5 bases, and 8 bases separated the two germline ends. This CDR3 is built from 14 residues. Germline CDR1 MNHEY, CDR2 SMNVEV (reference sequence). The CDR3 DNA reads TGTGCCAGCAGTTTATCATCAAGTGATCAGCCCCAGCATTTT. It codes for CASSLSSSDQPQHF.

The chain couples TRBV4-1 to TRBJ2-1, with D possibly matching TRBD2 (5 bases). CDR3 length: 12 amino acids. Trimming stripped 4 bases from V and 10 bases from J, with 11 bases between. Germline V gene data show CDR1 as MGHRA and CDR2 as YSYEKL. The CDR3 region is CASSPGPGEQFF. The CDR3 coding sequence is TGCGCCAGCAGCCCCGGACCGGGGGAGCAGTTCTTC.

The V and J genes are TRBV9 and TRBJ1-1; D is perhaps TRBD1 (6 bases). The V and J ends lost 4 bases and 3 bases respectively, with 13 bases between them. This CDR3 is built from 14 residues. Germline values: CDR1 SGDLS, CDR2 YYNGEE. The CDR3 nucleotides are TGTGCCAGCAGCCCACAGAAGGGGGACACTGAAGCTTTCTTT. Protein sequence: CASSPQKGDTEAFF.

This clonotype has just one count. This chain uses TRBV7-2 with TRBJ2-7; 7 bases match TRBD2. The CDR3 spans 15 residues. With V trimmed by 1 base and J by 3 bases, 6 bases remained unmatched. Germline CDR1 and CDR2: SGHTA and FQGNSA. The CDR3 coding sequence is TGTGCCAGCAGCTTAGGTGGAGGCGGGAGCTACGAGCAGTACTTC. Protein sequence: CASSLGGGGSYEQYF.

This chain uses TRBV20-1 with TRBJ2-7, with 11 positions matching TRBD1. The CDR3 runs to 14 residues. The ends lost 4 bases at V and 5 bases at J; junction bases unmatched: 7. Germline V gene sequence: CDR1 DFQATT, CDR2 SNEGSKA (reference sequence). In DNA form, the CDR3 reads TGCAGTGCTACGACCGGACAGGGGGCCAACGAGCAGTACTTC. It translates to CSATTGQGANEQYF.

This chain joins TRBV29-1 and TRBJ2-6; D ambiguous. Germline-derived CDR1 and CDR2 are SQVTM and ANQGSEA. The ends were cut back, 3 bases at V and 0 bases at J, with 12 bases in the middle. CDR3 size: 16 residues. CDR3 in DNA: TGCAGCGTTGAGGAAACCTTTTACTCTGGGGCCAACGTCCTGACTTTC. It codes for CSVEETFYSGANVLTF.

The rearrangement uses TRBV12-3 or TRBV12-4 and TRBJ2-1; 7 positions match TRBD2. CDR3 length: 14 amino acids. V lost 6 bases, J lost 5 bases, and 7 bases stayed unmatched. The chain's CDR3 is CASSLSSGNNEQFF. The CDR3 DNA follows: TGTGCCAGCAGCCTTTCTAGCGGAAACAATGAGCAGTTCTTC.

The rearrangement joins TRBV20-1 to TRBJ2-7, with TRBD1 matching 9 bases. Germline values: CDR1 DFQATT, CDR2 SNEGSKA (reference sequence). There are 13 residues in the CDR3. Trimming took 6 bases from V and 2 from J; bases not matched to a gene: 5. As DNA, the CDR3 is TGCAGTGCCGGGGACAGGGTTGCCTACGAGCAGTACTTC. Translating it yields CSAGDRVAYEQYF.

The chain has TRBV5-1 and TRBJ1-2; weak D call: TRBD1 (6 bases). V gave up 7 bases and J gave up 12 bases, with 25 bases separating them. CDR3 length: 14 amino acids. Germline V gives CDR1 SGHRS, CDR2 YFSETQ. The CDR3 DNA is TGCGCCAGCCGAGACGAACAGGGCTACGGGGGGCACACCTTC. Amino acids: CASRDEQGYGGHTF.

The chain combines TRBV9 with TRBJ2-2; TRBD1 matches 9 bases. J was trimmed by 8 bases and V by 5 bases; bases with no gene match: 7. The CDR3 sequence is 14 residues long. Germline CDR1 is SGDLS and CDR2 is YYNGEE. CDR3 in amino acids: CASRGQGGTGELFF. The CDR3 bases are TGTGCCAGCAGGGGACAGGGAGGAACGGGGGAGCTGTTTTTT.

This clonotype was seen just once. V is TRBV27 and J is TRBJ2-1; D perhaps matches TRBD2 (5 bases). This CDR3 comprises 13 residues. From germline, CDR1 is MNHEY and CDR2 SMNVEV (reference sequence). With 0 bases removed from V and 9 bases from J, the gap between germline ends came to 9 bases. For the CDR3, the DNA is TGTGCCAGCAGTTTATCCGGAGGAATTGAGCAGTTCTTC. It translates to CASSLSGGIEQFF.

The V gene is TRBV9, the J gene TRBJ2-5; a weak D match, TRBD2 (6 bases). The germline V and J ends were trimmed by 3 bases and 3 bases, with 6 bases remaining between them. The CDR3 runs 12 residues. Germline lookup yields CDR1 SGDLS and CDR2 YYNGEE. CDR3 region: CASSGLEETQYF. The CDR3 region has the DNA TGTGCCAGCAGCGGACTAGAAGAGACCCAGTACTTC.

The V and J genes are TRBV11-2 and TRBJ1-5; D is possibly TRBD1 (5 bases). CDR1 is SGHAT and CDR2 is FQNNGV in the germline V gene. Trimming stripped 5 bases from V and 3 bases from J, with 11 bases between. CDR3 length equals 14 residues. DNA of the CDR3: TGTGCCAGCAGCCGAGCAGGGAACAATCAGCCCCAGCATTTT. It encodes CASSRAGNNQPQHF.

V and J are TRBV7-8 and TRBJ2-1; TRBD2 matches at 10 bases. The germline V gene has CDR1 SGHVS and CDR2 FQNEAQ. J gave up 2 bases and V 2 bases, and 0 bases lay outside the gene matches. The length of the CDR3 is 15 residues. In DNA, the CDR3 is TGTGCCAGCAGCTTAACTAGCGGGGCCTACAATGAGCAGTTCTTC. Residues: CASSLTSGAYNEQFF.

The rearrangement uses TRBV14 and TRBJ2-3, with TRBD2 matching over 11 bases. This CDR3 comprises 15 residues. The V gene end was trimmed by 5 bases and the J gene end by 5 bases; junction bases not matched to a gene: 6. The germline V gene has CDR1 SGHDN and CDR2 FVKESK. As DNA, the CDR3 is TGTGCCAGCAGCGATAGCGGGAGGGCCAGAGATACGCAGTATTTT. Amino acid sequence: CASSDSGRARDTQYF.

A single count supports this clonotype. This chain connects TRBV5-1 to TRBJ2-1; 8 nucleotides line up with TRBD1. V was pared by 4 bases and J by 8 bases, with 8 bases of the junction left unmatched. The CDR3 is 14 residues long. The V gene's germline CDR1 is SGHRS and CDR2 YFSETQ. The CDR3 nucleotides read TGCGCCAGCAGCCTAGGACAGGGATGGGATGAGCAGTTCTTC. Translating it yields CASSLGQGWDEQFF.

This chain uses TRBV6-5 with TRBJ1-4; a possible D gene is TRBD1 (6 bases). CDR1 and CDR2 (germline): MNHEY, SVGAGI. This CDR3 is built from 15 residues. Trimming left V 2 bases short and J 7 bases short, with 14 bases between. In DNA, the CDR3 is TGTGCCAGCAGTTACCTACAGGGTGGGGGTGAAAAACTGTTTTTT. Translation: CASSYLQGGGEKLFF.

The rearrangement links TRBV6-2 or TRBV6-3 to TRBJ2-7, with no clear D. Germline V gene sequence: CDR1 MNHEY, CDR2 SVGEGT. V lost 6 bases to trimming and J lost 2 bases, with 8 bases between them. The CDR3 loop spans 12 amino acids. This chain's CDR3 is CASSRPPYEQYF. CDR3 bases: TGTGCCAGCAGCCGCCCCCCCTACGAGCAGTACTTC.

The chain links TRBV15 to TRBJ2-1; 7 positions match TRBD1. This CDR3 comprises 16 residues. V trimming: 5 bases; J trimming: 2 bases; junction bases outside the gene matches: 9. CDR1 is LNHNV, CDR2 YYDKDF, per germline (reference sequence). CDR3 sequence reads: CATSVYGTAAYNEQFF. In DNA form, the CDR3 reads TGTGCCACCAGCGTCTACGGGACAGCGGCCTACAATGAGCAGTTCTTC.

V and J are TRBV20-1 and TRBJ1-4; 9 positions agree with TRBD1. Germline V CDR1 and CDR2: DFQATT, SNEGSKA (reference sequence). This CDR3 has 15 residues. J lost 3 bases, V lost 2 bases, and 4 bases had no gene match. The CDR3 loop is CSARTGGAPNEKLFF. CDR3 in DNA: TGCAGTGCTAGAACAGGGGGCGCGCCTAATGAAAAACTGTTTTTT.

The J gene is TRBJ1-1, the V gene TRBV29-1, with 7 nucleotides matching TRBD1. The CDR3 loop spans 13 amino acids. The germline CDR1 and CDR2 sequences are SQVTM and ANQGSEA. V was pared by 7 bases and J by 0 bases, with 5 bases of the junction left unmatched. The CDR3 DNA is TGCAGCGGATCGACAGGGATGAACACTGAAGCTTTCTTT. This translates into CSGSTGMNTEAFF.

This chain uses TRBV20-1 with TRBJ2-5, with TRBD2 identical over 12 bases. The CDR3 spans 18 residues. CDR1 is DFQATT, CDR2 SNEGSKA, per germline (reference sequence). V lost 1 base and J lost 4; bases outside the gene matches: 13. CDR3 coding DNA: TGCAGTGCTAGAGTTTTGGGCCTAGCGGGAGGGCCCAGAGAGACCCAGTACTTC. Amino acid sequence: CSARVLGLAGGPRETQYF.

The chain combines TRBV7-3 with TRBJ2-3, with D perhaps matching TRBD2 (6 bases). CDR1 and CDR2 (germline): SGHTA, FQGTGA. The germline V and J ends were trimmed by 5 bases and 3 bases, with 18 bases remaining between them. The CDR3 consists of 16 residues. CDR3 in DNA: TGTGCCAGCAGCCCACTGGGTGGCGGAGGGACAGATACGCAGTATTTT. It codes for CASSPLGGGGTDTQYF.